These T cell receptor beta chains were read from a single sample in a study of CD8 T cell repertoires and HIV-1 epitope variants. The protocol was immunoSEQ multiplex PCR, while the TCRdb copy is restricted to in-frame clones and leaves out a portion. The sample includes about 5,000 clones, around 69% of them seen just once. No antigen has been identified for these receptors. Source material: cultured CD8+ T cells derived from PBMCs. These receptors were taken from a male donor with HIV. Both conserved end residues are trimmed from each CDR3.

v_gene	j_gene	CDR3aa
TRBV6-5	TRBJ2-7	ASSEGAGPYEQY
TRBV19	TRBJ1-5	ASTPDRLSNQPQH
TRBV7-8	TRBJ1-1	ASSVRWGVAF
TRBV6-5	TRBJ2-4	ASTDREAKNIQY
TRBV30	TRBJ1-3	ACDTGVINSGNTIY
TRBV7-8	TRBJ2-2	ASSPTGATGELF
TRBV6-4	TRBJ2-2	ASSDGLAHTGELF
TRBV6-1	TRBJ1-2	ASSEGGHS
TRBV7-9	TRBJ2-3	ASSPSGNTDTQY
TRBV11-2	TRBJ2-7	ASSLSSGAYEQY
TRBV21-1	TRBJ1-6	ASSKRAYYNSPLH
TRBV19	TRBJ2-3	ASTREPVHGADTQY
TRBV9	TRBJ1-1	ASSAGEILNTEAF
TRBV6-1	TRBJ1-1	ASSEVGGDIAEAF
TRBV15	TRBJ1-5	ATSRGEGQGVQPQH
TRBV27	TRBJ2-3	ASSFGGVGLSTDTQY
TRBV6-5	TRBJ2-3	ASSPGLRDGTQY
TRBV19	TRBJ1-3	ASKTEYSGNTIY
TRBV11-2	TRBJ2-7	ASSSPAHSIPYEQY
TRBV19	TRBJ2-1	ASKKSTFYNEQF
TRBV30	TRBJ2-7	AWSVSSGPSYEQY
TRBV29-1	TRBJ1-2	SVEDSRQVYGYT
TRBV15	TRBJ1-2	ATSRDRGTQVYGYT
TRBV20-1	TRBJ2-7	SARDQGEQY
TRBV29-1	TRBJ2-1	SVEFLWGLAGDYNEQF
TRBV10-2	TRBJ2-7	ASRGDIWGEQY
TRBV7-3	TRBJ2-3	ASSLIGGETDTQY
TRBV2	TRBJ1-1	ASSQGNTEAF
TRBV11-2	TRBJ1-1	ASSRGMNTEAF
TRBV4-3	TRBJ2-3	ASSLRTGITDTQY
TRBV27	TRBJ2-4	ASSLRSDSKNIQY
TRBV5-6	TRBJ1-1	ASSLGAAMNTEAF
TRBV2	TRBJ1-5	ATARAGDQPQH
TRBV7-2	TRBJ2-7	ASSTPPGQGVGYEQY
TRBV15	TRBJ2-2	ATHHSNTGELF
TRBV5-1	TRBJ2-1	ASSLRVPGRDRYNEQF
TRBV5-6	TRBJ2-1	ASSLGYGANEQF
TRBV4-3	TRBJ1-2	ASSQERGAHYGYT
TRBV28	TRBJ2-7	ASSFGWGDPAYEQY
TRBV9	TRBJ2-5	ASSPRTSGEETQY
TRBV28	TRBJ2-1	ASRSRLAALNEQF
TRBV11-2	TRBJ2-5	ASSPGLEPQETQY
TRBV11-2	TRBJ2-3	ASSLGGVQGTDTQY
TRBV19	TRBJ1-1	ASSIGQLTEAF
TRBV7-9	TRBJ1-1	ASGPNTAGPNTEAF
TRBV5-4	TRBJ1-2	ASSPWPVELDYGYT
TRBV5-4	TRBJ2-7	ASQAGTGRGMEQY
TRBV9	TRBJ2-5	ASSSGLAEIETQY
TRBV6-5	TRBJ1-2	ASSLQGGVGYT